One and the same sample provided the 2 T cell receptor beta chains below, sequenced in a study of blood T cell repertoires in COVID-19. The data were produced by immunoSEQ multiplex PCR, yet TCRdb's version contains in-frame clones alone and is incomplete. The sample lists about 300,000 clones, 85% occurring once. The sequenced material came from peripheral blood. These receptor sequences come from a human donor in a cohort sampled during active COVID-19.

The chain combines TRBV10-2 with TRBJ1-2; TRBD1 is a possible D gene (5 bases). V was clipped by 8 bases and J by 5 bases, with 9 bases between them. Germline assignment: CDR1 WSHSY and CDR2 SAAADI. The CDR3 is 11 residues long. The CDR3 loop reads CASGGAYGYTF. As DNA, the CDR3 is TGCGCCAGCGGCGGGGCGTATGGCTACACCTTC.

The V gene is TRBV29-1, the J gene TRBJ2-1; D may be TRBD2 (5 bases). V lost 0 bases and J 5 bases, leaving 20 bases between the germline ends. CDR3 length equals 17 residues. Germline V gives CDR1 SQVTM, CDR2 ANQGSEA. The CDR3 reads CSVEDGVGRGMNNEQFF. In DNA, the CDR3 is TGCAGCGTTGAAGATGGTGTTGGCCGGGGAATGAACAATGAGCAGTTCTTC.